This TCR beta chain was sequenced in a study of blood T cell repertoires in COVID-19. Study context: Donors in the United States, Italy and Spain gave samples during acute or convalescent COVID-19.

Living in under 30 US areas, the participants were between roughly 18 and 90 years of age. Researchers sorted participants into cohorts using their self-reported clinical history. The CDR3 loop spans 13 amino acids. Trimming removed 3 bases at V and 7 bases at J, with 7 bases between. Only in-frame clones appear in the TCRdb table, and some are missing; sequencing was by immunoSEQ multiplex PCR. This repertoire shows fewer than 350,000 clones, nearly 90% found once; its top ten account for 1.5% to 2%. The sequencing sample was made of PBMCs or T cells enriched from blood (not recorded which). The chain recombines TRBV12-3 or TRBV12-4 with TRBJ1-6; possibly TRBD1 for D (6 bases). The sequence came from a woman younger than 30 with acute COVID-19. CDR3 coding DNA: TGTGCCAGCAGTTTCCAGGGGAATTCACCCCTCCACTTT. Translation gives CASSFQGNSPLHF.